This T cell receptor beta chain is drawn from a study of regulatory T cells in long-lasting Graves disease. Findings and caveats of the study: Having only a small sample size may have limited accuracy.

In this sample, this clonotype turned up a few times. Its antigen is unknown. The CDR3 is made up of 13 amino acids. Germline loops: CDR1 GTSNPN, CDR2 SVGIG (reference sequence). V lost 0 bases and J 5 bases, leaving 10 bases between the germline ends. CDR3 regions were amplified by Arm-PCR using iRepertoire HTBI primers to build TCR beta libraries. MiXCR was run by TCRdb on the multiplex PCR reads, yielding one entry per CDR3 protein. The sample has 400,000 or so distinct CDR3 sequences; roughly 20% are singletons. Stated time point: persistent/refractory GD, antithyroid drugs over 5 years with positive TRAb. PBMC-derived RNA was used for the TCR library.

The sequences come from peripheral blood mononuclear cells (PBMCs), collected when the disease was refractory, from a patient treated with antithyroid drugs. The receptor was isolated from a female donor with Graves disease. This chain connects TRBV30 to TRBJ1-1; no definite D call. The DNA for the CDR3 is TGTGCCTGGAGTGTCGCCAGGCGAACTGAAGCTTTCTTT. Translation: CAWSVARRTEAFF.